Shown below are 26 T cell receptor beta chains from a single sample sequenced in a study of blood T cell repertoires in COVID-19. The table came from immunoSEQ multiplex PCR; TCRdb's copy has only in-frame clones and leaves some out. The data contain around 150,000 clones, roughly 80% of them seen just once; the ten biggest clones take up 8% to 10%. The sample was peripheral blood. All receptors come from a woman at least 80 years old in a cohort sampled during active or convalescent COVID-19.

In DNA form, the CDR3 reads TGTGCCAGTAGTTGGACAGCCTCTTTTACTAACTATGGCTACACCTTC. Protein product: CASSWTASFTNYGYTF. The V call is TRBV19, the J call TRBJ1-2; TRBD1 might be the D (6 bases). The ends were cut back, 5 bases at V and 0 bases at J, with 16 bases in the middle. This CDR3 contains 16 residues. The germline CDR1 and CDR2 sequences are LNHDA and SQIVND (reference sequence).

Worth noting for this clone: Other DNA variants within this sample encode the same CDR3. The chain employs TRBV7-2 and TRBJ2-5, with D possibly matching TRBD2 (6 bases). Per the germline V gene, CDR1 is SGHTA and CDR2 is FQGNSA. The CDR3 runs to 14 residues. The V end lost 0 bases, the J end lost 5 bases, and 10 bases lay between the germline ends. CDR3 residues: CASSLAGGQETQYF. CDR3 nucleotide sequence: TGTGCCAGCAGCTTAGCGGGGGGTCAGGAGACCCAGTACTTC.

This chain connects TRBV19 to TRBJ1-6; perhaps TRBD1 as D (5 bases). CDR1 is LNHDA and CDR2 is SQIVND in the germline V gene (reference sequence). V gave up 6 bases and J gave up 9 bases, with 12 bases separating them. CDR3 length equals 13 residues. CDR3 coding DNA: TGTGCCAGTAGCACAGGTTGGCTTTCACCCCTCCACTTT. It translates to CASSTGWLSPLHF.

The chain joins TRBV19 to TRBJ2-1, with 8 bases that match TRBD1. After removal of 4 bases from V and 5 bases from J, the junction contained 4 bases not matched to a gene. Germline V gives CDR1 LNHDA, CDR2 SQIVND (reference sequence). The CDR3 extends over 14 amino acids. In nucleotides, the CDR3 is TGTGCCAGTAGTAGGGGACAGGTGAACAATGAGCAGTTCTTC. Its translation is CASSRGQVNNEQFF.

J is TRBJ1-2 and V is TRBV3-1 (or the pseudogene TRBV3-2); D might be TRBD1 (5 bases). The CDR3 loop spans 13 amino acids. Germline-derived CDR1 and CDR2 are LGHDT and YNNKEL (reference sequence). V was clipped by 4 bases and J by 7 bases, with 13 bases between them. CDR3 protein: CASSRGRVGGYTF. CDR3 bases: TGTGCCAGCAGCCGGGGCCGGGTCGGTGGCTACACCTTC.

The V call is TRBV19, the J call TRBJ1-1, with TRBD1 identical over 8 bases. J lost 3 bases, V lost 3 bases, and 0 bases had no gene match. CDR1 is LNHDA, CDR2 SQIVND, per germline (reference sequence). The CDR3 runs 13 residues. DNA for the CDR3: TGTGCCAGTAGTATGGGACAGGACACTGAAGCTTTCTTT. Its translation is CASSMGQDTEAFF.

This clone was counted between two and nine times. V gene TRBV12-3 or TRBV12-4 combines with J gene TRBJ1-1, with D hard to call. Trimming took 6 bases from V and 5 from J, leaving 10 bases between them. The CDR3 consists of 12 residues. The chain's CDR3 is CASSLLRTEAFF. DNA of the CDR3: TGTGCCAGCAGCTTACTGAGAACTGAAGCTTTCTTT.

About this clone itself: One end of the junction is discordant with germline, which a read error may explain. J is TRBJ2-1 and V is TRBV7-3, with D uncertain. The CDR3 is 13 amino acids. Germline lookup yields CDR1 SGHTA and CDR2 FQGTGA. The CDR3 protein is CATSLGSYNEQFF. The CDR3 DNA follows: TGTGCCACCAGCCTCGGCTCCTACAATGAGCAGTTCTTC.

CDR3 bases: TGTGCCAGCAGCAAAGGAGAGGGGGCGGGTGAGCAGTACGTC. Translation gives CASSKGEGAGEQYV. The chain links TRBV21-1 to TRBJ2-7; the D call of TRBD1 is as the table states it, not checked on the DNA. TRBV21-1 is termed a pseudogene. The CDR3 is 14 amino acids.

The chain recombines TRBV6-5 with TRBJ1-1; TRBD1 aligns across 10 bases. CDR1 is MNHEY, CDR2 SVGAGI, per germline. V shed 6 bases, J shed 7 bases, and the junction held 11 bases outside the gene matches. CDR3 size: 15 residues. CDR3 DNA: TGTGCCAGCAGCGTATACCTGGGACAGGGGTTTGAAGCTTTCTTT. It codes for CASSVYLGQGFEAFF.

The chain is built from TRBV15 and TRBJ2-3, with D possibly being TRBD1 (5 bases). The CDR3 contains 17 residues. The V end was cut by 5 bases, the J end by 2 bases, with 20 bases between. Per the germline V gene, CDR1 is LNHNV and CDR2 is YYDKDF (reference sequence). In DNA form, the CDR3 reads TGTGCCACCAGCCGATCTAGGGGCCTAAGGGCCACAGATACGCAGTATTTT. Encoded protein: CATSRSRGLRATDTQYF.

The gene calls are TRBV19 and TRBJ2-2; 7 nucleotides align to TRBD1. Germline V CDR1 and CDR2: LNHDA, SQIVND (reference sequence). This CDR3 region has 16 residues. Germline trimming cut 6 bases from V and 3 bases from J; bases unmatched to any gene: 10. CDR3 bases: TGTGCCAGTAGGCTCACAGGGGATGGCGACACCGGGGAGCTGTTTTTT. It codes for CASRLTGDGDTGELFF.

V and J are TRBV4-1 and TRBJ1-1; 8 positions match TRBD1. Germline-derived CDR1 and CDR2 are MGHRA and YSYEKL. V lost 4 bases and J lost 4; bases outside the gene matches: 11. CDR3 length equals 16 residues. CDR3 nucleotides: TGCGCCAGCAGCCGCAATACAGGGGGGCAGGGCACTGAAGCTTTCTTT. It yields the protein CASSRNTGGQGTEAFF.

This chain's CDR3 is CATASVALGEQFF. Written as DNA, the CDR3 is TGTGCCACGGCCTCGGTAGCGCTCGGTGAGCAGTTCTTC. This chain uses TRBV19 with TRBJ2-1; D possibly corresponds to TRBD2 (5 bases). Germline assignment: CDR1 LNHDA and CDR2 SQIVND (reference sequence). Trimming took off 10 bases at V and 9 bases at J, with 19 bases between the two ends. The CDR3 loop spans 13 amino acids.

The chain joins TRBV5-1 to TRBJ2-1; 12 bases agree with TRBD2. The CDR3 covers 18 residues. V lost 1 base to trimming and J lost 0 bases; unmatched junction nucleotides: 5. Per the germline V gene, CDR1 is SGHRS and CDR2 is YFSETQ. The CDR3, as DNA: TGCGCCAGCAGCTTGTCCCTAGCGGGGGGGGCCTCCTACAATGAGCAGTTCTTC. Translation: CASSLSLAGGASYNEQFF. The full variable domain, with the rest looked up from reference TRBV5-1 and TRBJ2-1, is KAGVTQTPRYLIKTRGQQVTLSCSPISGHRSVSWYQQTPGQGLQFLFEYFSETQRNKGNFPGRFSGRQFSNSRSEMNVSTLELGDSALYLCASSLSLAGGASYNEQFFGPGTRLTVL.

CDR3 DNA sequence: TGTGCCAGCTCACCACTTTCGGTTCTCGGTGGGACTGGGGCTTTCTTT. This encodes CASSPLSVLGGTGAFF. The chain couples TRBV18 to TRBJ1-1; D possibly corresponds to TRBD1 (5 bases). The germline gives CDR1 KGHSH, CDR2 LQKENI. V was clipped by 1 base and J by 11 bases, with 23 bases between them. This CDR3 spans 16 amino acids.

The rearrangement links TRBV7-2 to TRBJ2-2; 15 positions match TRBD2. Per the germline V gene, CDR1 is SGHTA and CDR2 is FQGNSA. Germline trimming cut 3 bases from V and 7 bases from J; bases unmatched to any gene: 3. The CDR3 is 16 residues long. The CDR3 is CASSLGLAGGNGELFF. The CDR3 nucleotides read TGTGCCAGCAGCTTGGGACTAGCGGGGGGTAACGGGGAGCTGTTTTTT.

The chain is built from TRBV3-1 (or the pseudogene TRBV3-2) and TRBJ1-2; 12 bases line up with TRBD1. This CDR3 comprises 14 residues. Trimming at V came to 7 bases and at J to 7 bases, leaving 7 bases not matched to a gene. CDR1 is LGHDT and CDR2 is YNNKEL in the germline V gene (reference sequence). CDR3: CASNPGTGGPGYTF. As DNA, the CDR3 is TGTGCCAGCAATCCCGGGACAGGGGGCCCTGGCTACACCTTC.

The V and J genes are TRBV20-1 and TRBJ2-3; 9 bases map to TRBD2. The CDR3 covers 14 residues. Germline CDR1 DFQATT, CDR2 SNEGSKA (reference sequence). The V and J ends lost 3 bases and 1 base, in that order; junction bases with no gene match: 2. The CDR3 here is CSASLAGRTDTQYF. CDR3 nucleotide sequence: TGCAGTGCTAGTCTAGCGGGGCGCACAGATACGCAGTATTTT.

The V call is TRBV15, the J call TRBJ2-6; 7 bases agree with TRBD1. The J segment lost 4 bases and the V segment lost 2 bases, leaving 14 bases of the junction unmatched. The CDR3 length is 19 residues. From germline, CDR1 is LNHNV and CDR2 YYDKDF (reference sequence). CDR3 region: CATSRYGMTGSTGANVLTF. In nucleotides, the CDR3 is TGTGCCACCAGCAGATACGGGATGACAGGGAGTACCGGGGCCAACGTCCTGACTTTC.

DNA for the CDR3: TGCGCCAGCAGCTTGCGGGCGGGGGGGCGGTATGAGCAGTTCTTC. As protein: CASSLRAGGRYEQFF. The chain recombines TRBV5-1 with TRBJ2-1, with 9 bases aligning to TRBD2. With V trimmed by 1 base and J by 8 bases, 7 bases remained unmatched. Germline V gene sequence: CDR1 SGHRS, CDR2 YFSETQ. There are 15 residues in the CDR3.

The V gene is TRBV19, the J gene TRBJ1-3, with 12 bases aligning to TRBD1. This CDR3 has 16 residues. CDR1 and CDR2 (germline): LNHDA, SQIVND (reference sequence). J gave up 8 bases and V 4 bases, and 9 bases lay outside the gene matches. The CDR3 region is CASSNPAGQGADTIYF. CDR3 DNA sequence: TGTGCCAGTAGTAATCCAGCGGGACAGGGGGCTGACACCATATATTTT. Full variable domain (missing parts from reference TRBV19 and TRBJ1-3): DGGITQSPKYLFRKEGQNVTLSCEQNLNHDAMYWYRQDPGQGLRLIYYSQIVNDFQKGDIAEGYSVSREKKESFPLTVTSAQKNPTAFYLCASSNPAGQGADTIYFGEGSWLTVV.

The chain links TRBV3-1 (or the pseudogene TRBV3-2) to TRBJ1-2; TRBD1 might be the D (5 bases). The V gene lost 1 base and the J gene lost 14 bases, with 11 bases spanning the gap. The germline CDR1 and CDR2 sequences are LGHDT and YNNKEL (reference sequence). The CDR3 is 11 amino acids. CDR3 sequence reads: CASSQGGGITF. The CDR3 coding sequence is TGTGCCAGCAGCCAAGGTGGGGGGATTACCTTC.

The V and J genes are TRBV6-6 and TRBJ2-2; D might be TRBD1 (7 bases). This CDR3 has 16 amino acids. V lost 2 bases, J lost 0 bases, and 10 bases lay in between. Germline values: CDR1 MNHNY, CDR2 SVGAGI (reference sequence). The CDR3 spells CASSYGGTANTGELFF. The CDR3 region has the DNA TGTGCCAGCAGTTACGGAGGGACAGCGAACACCGGGGAGCTGTTTTTT.

The chain has TRBV28 and TRBJ1-2, with 7 bases that match TRBD1. V shed 2 bases and J 4 bases; nucleotides not matched to a gene: 4. Germline CDR1 MDHEN, CDR2 SYDVKM. CDR3 length equals 14 residues. The chain's CDR3 is CASSLEGQPYGYTF. CDR3 sequence (DNA): TGTGCCAGCAGTTTAGAGGGACAGCCCTATGGCTACACCTTC.

V and J are TRBV19 and TRBJ2-2, with 7 nucleotides matching TRBD1. V gave up 7 bases and J gave up 0 bases; unmatched junction bases: 5. This CDR3 is built from 15 residues. Per the germline V gene, CDR1 is LNHDA and CDR2 is SQIVND (reference sequence). The CDR3 loop is CASMLTGTNTGELFF. The CDR3 region has the DNA TGTGCCAGTATGCTGACAGGGACGAACACCGGGGAGCTGTTTTTT. Drawing the rest from reference TRBV19 and TRBJ2-2, the complete variable domain is DGGITQSPKYLFRKEGQNVTLSCEQNLNHDAMYWYRQDPGQGLRLIYYSQIVNDFQKGDIAEGYSVSREKKESFPLTVTSAQKNPTAFYLCASMLTGTNTGELFFGEGSRLTVL.